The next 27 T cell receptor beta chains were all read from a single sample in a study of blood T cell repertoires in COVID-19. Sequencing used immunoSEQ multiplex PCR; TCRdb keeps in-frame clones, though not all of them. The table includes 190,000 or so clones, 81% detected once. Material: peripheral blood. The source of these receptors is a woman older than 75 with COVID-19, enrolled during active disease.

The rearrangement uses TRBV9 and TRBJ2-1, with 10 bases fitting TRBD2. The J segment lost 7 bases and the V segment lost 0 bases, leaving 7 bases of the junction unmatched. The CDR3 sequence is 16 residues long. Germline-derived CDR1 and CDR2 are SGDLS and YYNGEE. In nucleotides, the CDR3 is TGTGCCAGCAGCGTAGAGGAGCGGGGGGGCCCGAATGAGCAGTTCTTC. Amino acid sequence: CASSVEERGGPNEQFF.

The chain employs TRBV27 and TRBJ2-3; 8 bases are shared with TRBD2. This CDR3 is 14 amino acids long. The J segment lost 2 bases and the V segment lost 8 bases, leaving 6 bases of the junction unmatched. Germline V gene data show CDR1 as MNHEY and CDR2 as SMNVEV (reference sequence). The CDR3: CASGRGGTTDTQYF. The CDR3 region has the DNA TGTGCCAGCGGCCGGGGGGGGACCACAGATACGCAGTATTTT.

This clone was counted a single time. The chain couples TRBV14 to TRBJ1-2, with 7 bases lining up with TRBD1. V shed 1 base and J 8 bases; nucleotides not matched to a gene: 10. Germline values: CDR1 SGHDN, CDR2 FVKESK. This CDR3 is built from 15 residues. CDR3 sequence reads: CASSQVRDSPRGYTF. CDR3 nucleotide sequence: TGTGCCAGCAGCCAAGTAAGGGACAGCCCTCGGGGCTACACCTTC.

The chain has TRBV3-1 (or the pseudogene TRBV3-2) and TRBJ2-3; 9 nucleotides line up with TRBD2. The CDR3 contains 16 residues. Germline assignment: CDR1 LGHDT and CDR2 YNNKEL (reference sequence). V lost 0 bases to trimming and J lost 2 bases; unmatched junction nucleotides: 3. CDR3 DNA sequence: TGTGCCAGCAGCCAAGAGGGCGGGGGGGCCACAGATACGCAGTATTTT. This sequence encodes CASSQEGGGATDTQYF.

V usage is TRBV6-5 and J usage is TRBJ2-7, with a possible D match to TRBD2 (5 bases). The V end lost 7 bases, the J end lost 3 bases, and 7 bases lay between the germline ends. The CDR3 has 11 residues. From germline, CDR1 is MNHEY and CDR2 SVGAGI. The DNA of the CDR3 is TGTGCCAGCACAAGCGGCTACGAGCAGTACTTC. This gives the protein CASTSGYEQYF.

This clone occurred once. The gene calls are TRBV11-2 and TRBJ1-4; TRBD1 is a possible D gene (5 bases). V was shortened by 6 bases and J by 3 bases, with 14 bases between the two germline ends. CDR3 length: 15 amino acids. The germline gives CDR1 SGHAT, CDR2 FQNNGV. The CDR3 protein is CASRATGVANEKLFF. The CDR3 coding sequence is TGTGCCAGCAGGGCTACGGGGGTGGCTAATGAAAAACTGTTTTTT. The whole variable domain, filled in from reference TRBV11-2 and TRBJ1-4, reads EAGVAQSPRYKIIEKRQSVAFWCNPISGHATLYWYQQILGQGPKLLIQFQNNGVVDDSQLPKDRFSAERLKGVDSTLKIQPAKLEDSAVYLCASRATGVANEKLFFGSGTQLSVL.

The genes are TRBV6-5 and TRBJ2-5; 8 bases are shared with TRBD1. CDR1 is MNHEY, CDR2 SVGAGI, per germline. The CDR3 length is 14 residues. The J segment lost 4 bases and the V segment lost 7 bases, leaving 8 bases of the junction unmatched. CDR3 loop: CASIPRTGRETQYF. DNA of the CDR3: TGTGCCAGCATACCCCGGACAGGGAGAGAGACCCAGTACTTC.

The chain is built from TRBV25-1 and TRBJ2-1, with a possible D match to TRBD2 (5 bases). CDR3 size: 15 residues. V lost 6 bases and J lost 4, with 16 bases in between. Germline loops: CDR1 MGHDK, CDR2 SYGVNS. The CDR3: CASSGNGGWYNEQFF. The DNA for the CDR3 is TGTGCCAGCAGCGGCAATGGCGGGTGGTACAATGAGCAGTTCTTC.

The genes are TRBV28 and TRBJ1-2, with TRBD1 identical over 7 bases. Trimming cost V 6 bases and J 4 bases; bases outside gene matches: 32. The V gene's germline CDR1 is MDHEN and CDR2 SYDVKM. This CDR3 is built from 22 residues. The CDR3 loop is CASSRYGYRPDIDRARVYGYTF. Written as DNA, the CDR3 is TGTGCCAGCAGCCGATATGGGTATAGACCCGACATTGACAGGGCGAGGGTCTATGGCTACACCTTC.

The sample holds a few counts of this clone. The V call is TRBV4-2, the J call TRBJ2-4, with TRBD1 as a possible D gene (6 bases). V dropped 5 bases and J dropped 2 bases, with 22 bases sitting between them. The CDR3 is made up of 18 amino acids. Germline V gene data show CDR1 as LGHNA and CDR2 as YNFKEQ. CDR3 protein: CASSARMADRDTKNIQYF. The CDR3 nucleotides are TGTGCCAGCAGCGCCCGGATGGCGGACAGAGATACCAAAAACATTCAGTACTTC.

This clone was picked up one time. CDR3 in amino acids: CASETGGEDTEAFF. As DNA, the CDR3 is TGCGCCAGTGAGACAGGGGGAGAGGACACTGAAGCTTTCTTT. The V gene is TRBV5-1, the J gene TRBJ1-1; TRBD1 matches at 9 bases. The CDR3 consists of 14 residues. CDR1 and CDR2 from the germline V gene are SGHRS and YFSETQ. Trimming took 8 bases from V and 3 from J; bases not matched to a gene: 8.

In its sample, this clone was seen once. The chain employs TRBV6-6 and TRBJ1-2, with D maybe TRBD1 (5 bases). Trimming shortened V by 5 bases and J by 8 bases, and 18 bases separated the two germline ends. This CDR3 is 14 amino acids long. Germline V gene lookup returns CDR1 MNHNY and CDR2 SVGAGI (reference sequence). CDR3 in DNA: TGTGCCAGCAGTGCTACAGGCGTAACTCTAGGCTACACCTTC. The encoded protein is CASSATGVTLGYTF.

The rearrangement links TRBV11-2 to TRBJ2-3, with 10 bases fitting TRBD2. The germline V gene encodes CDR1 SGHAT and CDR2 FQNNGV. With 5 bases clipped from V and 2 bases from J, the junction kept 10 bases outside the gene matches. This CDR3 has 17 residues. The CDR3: CASSLTVAGGPTDTQYF. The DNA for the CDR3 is TGTGCCAGCAGCCTAACCGTAGCGGGAGGACCCACAGATACGCAGTATTTT.

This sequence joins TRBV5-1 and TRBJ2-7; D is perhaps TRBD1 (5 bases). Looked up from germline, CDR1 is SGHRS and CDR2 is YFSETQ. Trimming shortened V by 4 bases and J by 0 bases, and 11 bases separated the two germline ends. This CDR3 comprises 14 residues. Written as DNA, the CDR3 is TGCGCCAGCAGCAACGGACAAAACTCCTACGAGCAGTACTTC. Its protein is CASSNGQNSYEQYF. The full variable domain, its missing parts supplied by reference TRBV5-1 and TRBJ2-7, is KAGVTQTPRYLIKTRGQQVTLSCSPISGHRSVSWYQQTPGQGLQFLFEYFSETQRNKGNFPGRFSGRQFSNSRSEMNVSTLELGDSALYLCASSNGQNSYEQYFGPGTRLTVT.

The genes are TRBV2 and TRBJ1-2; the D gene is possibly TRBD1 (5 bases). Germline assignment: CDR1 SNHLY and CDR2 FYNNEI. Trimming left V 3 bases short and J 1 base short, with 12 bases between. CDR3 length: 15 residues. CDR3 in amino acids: CASSDQGGLNYGYTF. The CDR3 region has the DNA TGTGCCAGCAGTGATCAGGGCGGCCTTAACTATGGCTACACCTTC.

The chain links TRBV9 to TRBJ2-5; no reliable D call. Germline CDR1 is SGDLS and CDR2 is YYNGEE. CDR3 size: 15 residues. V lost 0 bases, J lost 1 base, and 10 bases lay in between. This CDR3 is CASSVGGILQETQYF. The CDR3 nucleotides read TGTGCCAGCAGCGTAGGTGGTATACTCCAAGAGACCCAGTACTTC.

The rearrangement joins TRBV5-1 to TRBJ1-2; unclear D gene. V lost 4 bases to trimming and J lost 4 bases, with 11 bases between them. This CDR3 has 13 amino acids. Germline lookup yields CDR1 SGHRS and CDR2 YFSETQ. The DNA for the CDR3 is TGCGCCAGCAGCCCGGAGGACCTCTATGGCTACACCTTC. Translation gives CASSPEDLYGYTF.

CDR3 region: CSAGFRDTIYF. CDR3 sequence (DNA): TGCAGTGCTGGCTTCCGTGACACCATATATTTT. This chain uses TRBV20-1 with TRBJ1-3; D is uncertain. Germline CDR1 reads DFQATT; CDR2 reads SNEGSKA (reference sequence). The CDR3 loop spans 11 amino acids. The V end lost 5 bases, the J end lost 8 bases, and 10 bases lay between the germline ends.

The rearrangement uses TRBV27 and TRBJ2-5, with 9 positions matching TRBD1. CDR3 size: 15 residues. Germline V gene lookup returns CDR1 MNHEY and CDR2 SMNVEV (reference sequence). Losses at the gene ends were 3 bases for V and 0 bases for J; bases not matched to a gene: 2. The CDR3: CASSFGQGYQETQYF. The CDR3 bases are TGTGCCAGCAGTTTCGGACAGGGGTACCAAGAGACCCAGTACTTC.

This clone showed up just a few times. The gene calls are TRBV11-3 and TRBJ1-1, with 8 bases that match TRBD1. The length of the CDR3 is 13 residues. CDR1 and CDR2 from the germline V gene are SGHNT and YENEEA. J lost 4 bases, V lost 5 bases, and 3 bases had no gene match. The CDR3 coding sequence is TGTGCCAGCAGCGTTACAGGGGGCACTGAAGCTTTCTTT. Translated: CASSVTGGTEAFF. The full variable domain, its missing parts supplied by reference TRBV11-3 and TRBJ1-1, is EAGVVQSPRYKIIEKKQPVAFWCNPISGHNTLYWYLQNLGQGPELLIRYENEEAVDDSQLPKDRFSAERLKGVDSTLKIQPAELGDSAVYLCASSVTGGTEAFFGQGTRLTVV.

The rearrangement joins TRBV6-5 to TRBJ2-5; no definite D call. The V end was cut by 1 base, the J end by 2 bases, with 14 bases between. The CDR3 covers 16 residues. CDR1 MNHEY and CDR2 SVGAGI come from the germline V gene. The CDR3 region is CASSYYSPPSQETQYF. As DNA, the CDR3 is TGTGCCAGCAGTTACTATAGTCCCCCTTCTCAAGAGACCCAGTACTTC.

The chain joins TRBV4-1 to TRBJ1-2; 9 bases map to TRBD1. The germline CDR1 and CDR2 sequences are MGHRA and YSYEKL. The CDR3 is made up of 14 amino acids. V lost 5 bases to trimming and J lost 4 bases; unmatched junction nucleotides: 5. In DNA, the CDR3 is TGCGCCAGCAGCTCTACAGGGGGCACCTATGGCTACACCTTC. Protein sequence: CASSSTGGTYGYTF.

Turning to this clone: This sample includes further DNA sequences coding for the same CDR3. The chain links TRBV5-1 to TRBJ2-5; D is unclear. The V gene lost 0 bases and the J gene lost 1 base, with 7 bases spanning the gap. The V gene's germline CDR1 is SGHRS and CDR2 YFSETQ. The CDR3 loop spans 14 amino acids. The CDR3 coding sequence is TGCGCCAGCAGCTTGGTTGGCGGCCAAGAGACCCAGTACTTC. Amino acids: CASSLVGGQETQYF.

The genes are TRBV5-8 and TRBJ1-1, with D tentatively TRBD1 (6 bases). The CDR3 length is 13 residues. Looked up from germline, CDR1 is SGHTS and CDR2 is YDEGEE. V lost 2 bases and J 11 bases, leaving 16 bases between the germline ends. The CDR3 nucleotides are TGTGCCAGCAGCTTAGGGCCTCACCAGGGGGCTTTCTTT. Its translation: CASSLGPHQGAFF.

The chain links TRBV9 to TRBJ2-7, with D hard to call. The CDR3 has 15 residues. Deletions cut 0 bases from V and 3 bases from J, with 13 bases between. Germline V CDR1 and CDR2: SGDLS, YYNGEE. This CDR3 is CASSVDPFSLYEQYF. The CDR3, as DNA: TGTGCCAGCAGCGTAGATCCCTTTTCCCTCTACGAGCAGTACTTC.

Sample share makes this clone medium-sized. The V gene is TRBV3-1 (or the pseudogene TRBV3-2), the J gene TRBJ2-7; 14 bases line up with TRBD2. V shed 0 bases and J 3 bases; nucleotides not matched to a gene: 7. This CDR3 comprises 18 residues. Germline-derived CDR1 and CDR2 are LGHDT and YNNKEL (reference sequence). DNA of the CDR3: TGTGCCAGCAGCCAAGAAACCCGGACTAGCGGGAGGTACTACGAGCAGTACTTC. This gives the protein CASSQETRTSGRYYEQYF.

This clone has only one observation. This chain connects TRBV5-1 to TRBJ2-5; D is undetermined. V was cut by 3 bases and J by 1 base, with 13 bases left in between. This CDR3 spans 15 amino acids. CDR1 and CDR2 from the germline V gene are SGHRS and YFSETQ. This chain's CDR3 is CASSSRLTTQETQYF. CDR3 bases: TGCGCCAGCAGCTCAAGACTGACGACCCAAGAGACCCAGTACTTC. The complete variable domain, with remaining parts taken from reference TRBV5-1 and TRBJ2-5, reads KAGVTQTPRYLIKTRGQQVTLSCSPISGHRSVSWYQQTPGQGLQFLFEYFSETQRNKGNFPGRFSGRQFSNSRSEMNVSTLELGDSALYLCASSSRLTTQETQYFGPGTRLLVL.